Shown below are 28 T cell receptor beta chains from a single sample sequenced in a study of identical twins. Via MiXCR, TCRdb re-called the 5' RACE reads, giving one row per CDR3 protein. The sample lists 450,000 or so distinct CDR3 sequences; approximately 24% were seen once. The data also belong to a second study, concerning T cells expressing NK-cell markers.

Material: CD4+ T cells sorted from blood. All receptors derive from a woman aged 18-35 years in good health.

The J gene is TRBJ2-7, the V gene TRBV6-2 or TRBV6-3; perhaps TRBD1 as D (6 bases). The ends were cut back, 4 bases at V and 3 bases at J, with 16 bases in the middle. This CDR3 has 15 amino acids. Per the germline V gene, CDR1 is MNHEY and CDR2 is SVGEGT. For the CDR3, the DNA is TGTGCCAGCAGTTCCTCCGGGACACATAACTACGAGCAGTACTTC. Translation: CASSSSGTHNYEQYF.

This clonotype was found a few times. This rearrangement joins TRBV4-3 to TRBJ2-7; the D gene is possibly TRBD2 (6 bases). CDR3 length: 16 residues. Germline V gene sequence: CDR1 LGHNA, CDR2 YSLEER. V lost 0 bases and J lost 4, with 16 bases in between. CDR3 in amino acids: CASSQDLKLAGYEQYF. The CDR3 DNA reads TGCGCCAGCAGCCAAGATCTGAAACTAGCAGGGTACGAGCAGTACTTC.

The V call is TRBV12-3 or TRBV12-4, the J call TRBJ1-5; D gene ambiguous. Trimming took off 3 bases at V and 3 bases at J, with 12 bases between the two ends. The CDR3 sequence is 15 residues long. This chain's CDR3 is CASSFRGSPNQPQHF. CDR3 coding DNA: TGTGCCAGCAGTTTCCGAGGGAGCCCCAATCAGCCCCAGCATTTT.

In this sample, this clonotype turned up a few times. The chain has TRBV3-1 and TRBJ2-3; a weak D match, TRBD2 (5 bases). The germline V and J ends were trimmed by 0 bases and 4 bases, with 14 bases remaining between them. The CDR3 spans 16 residues. The germline CDR1 and CDR2 sequences are LGHDT and YNNKEL (reference sequence). The CDR3 DNA is TGTGCCAGCAGCCAAGAGAACGGGGTCCCACCAGATACGCAGTATTTT. Translated, it gives CASSQENGVPPDTQYF.

J is TRBJ2-5 and V is TRBV20-1, with 9 nucleotides matching TRBD2. The CDR3 is 16 residues long. Germline CDR1 is DFQATT and CDR2 is SNEGSKA (reference sequence). With 0 bases clipped from V and 5 bases from J, the junction kept 10 bases outside the gene matches. The CDR3 sequence is CSARDGSGRRGETQYF. Here the CDR3 DNA reads TGCAGTGCTAGAGATGGTAGCGGGAGAAGGGGGGAGACCCAGTACTTC.

The chain links TRBV7-2 to TRBJ2-3; D is possibly TRBD2 (6 bases). Germline values: CDR1 SGHTA, CDR2 FQGNSA. V gave up 5 bases and J gave up 6 bases, with 15 bases separating them. CDR3 length: 14 amino acids. The CDR3 loop is CASSRPGVRDTQYF. The CDR3 DNA is TGTGCCAGCAGCAGACCGGGGGTCAGGGATACGCAGTATTTT. The complete variable domain, with remaining parts taken from reference TRBV7-2 and TRBJ2-3, reads GAGVSQSPSNKVTEKGKDVELRCDPISGHTALYWYRQSLGQGLEFLIYFQGNSAPDKSGLPSDRFSAERTGGSVSTLTIQRTQQEDSAVYLCASSRPGVRDTQYFGPGTRLTVL.

This chain uses TRBV2 with TRBJ1-1, with 7 bases identical to TRBD1. Germline V lookup: CDR1 SNHLY, CDR2 FYNNEI. This CDR3 contains 12 residues. J gave up 11 bases and V 4 bases, and 7 bases lay outside the gene matches. The CDR3 nucleotides are TGTGCCAGCAGTGCGCACAGGGGTTACGCTTTCTTT. Amino acids: CASSAHRGYAFF. The entire variable domain, with the rest obtained from reference TRBV2 and TRBJ1-1, is as follows: EPEVTQTPSHQVTQMGQEVILRCVPISNHLYFYWYRQILGQKVEFLVSFYNNEISEKSEIFDDQFSVERPDGSNFTLKIRSTKLEDSAMYFCASSAHRGYAFFGQGTRLTVV.

This clonotype occurred a few times. The rearrangement uses TRBV5-1 and TRBJ2-3, with 7 bases matching TRBD2. The CDR3 loop spans 15 amino acids. Germline lookup yields CDR1 SGHRS and CDR2 YFSETQ. V lost 2 bases, J lost 0 bases, and 3 bases stayed unmatched. The CDR3 DNA is TGCGCCAGCAGCTTCCTAGCGGTGAGCACAGATACGCAGTATTTT. As protein: CASSFLAVSTDTQYF.

Here the CDR3 reads CASVKATSPNEQFF. The DNA for the CDR3 is TGTGCCAGCGTAAAAGCCACTAGCCCCAATGAGCAGTTCTTC. This chain uses TRBV7-9 with TRBJ2-1; tentative D call: TRBD2 (6 bases). Germline CDR1 is SEHNR and CDR2 is FQNEAQ (reference sequence). V gave up 8 bases and J gave up 6 bases, with 17 bases separating them. CDR3 length equals 14 residues.

The chain uses TRBV29-1 and TRBJ1-1, with D possibly matching TRBD1 (5 bases). With 4 bases removed from V and 1 base from J, the gap between germline ends came to 10 bases. The CDR3 is made up of 13 amino acids. CDR1 is SQVTM and CDR2 is ANQGSEA in the germline V gene. The CDR3 DNA is TGCAGCGTTGTACAACAGGCGAACACTGAAGCTTTCTTT. Translated: CSVVQQANTEAFF.

The sample holds many counts of this clonotype. The chain recombines TRBV10-3 with TRBJ2-1; 8 bases align to TRBD2. The CDR3 spans 15 residues. Germline CDR1 and CDR2: ENHRY and SYGVKD. The V and J ends lost 2 bases and 2 bases, in that order; junction bases with no gene match: 2. The CDR3: CAISETGLAYNEQFF. DNA for the CDR3: TGTGCCATCAGTGAGACGGGACTAGCCTACAATGAGCAGTTCTTC.

The rearrangement joins TRBV7-8 to TRBJ1-4; 7 bases match TRBD1. CDR3 length equals 15 residues. Germline V lookup: CDR1 SGHVS, CDR2 FQNEAQ. Trimming at V came to 5 bases and at J to 8 bases, leaving 11 bases not matched to a gene. The CDR3 is CASSGGDSVSEKLFF. In DNA form, the CDR3 reads TGTGCCAGCAGCGGGGGGGACAGTGTGAGCGAAAAACTGTTTTTT.

This clonotype was observed a handful of times. The chain joins TRBV25-1 to TRBJ2-1, with D unclear. The germline CDR1 and CDR2 sequences are MGHDK and SYGVNS. The V gene lost 0 bases and the J gene lost 9 bases, with 9 bases spanning the gap. This CDR3 has 13 amino acids. CDR3 DNA sequence: TGTGCCAGCAGTGAATATAGTGTCGGTGAGCAGTTCTTC. Encoded protein: CASSEYSVGEQFF.

The chain carries TRBV5-1 and TRBJ2-5; weak D call: TRBD1 (6 bases). Germline CDR1 and CDR2: SGHRS and YFSETQ. The V end was cut by 4 bases, the J end by 0 bases, with 13 bases between. The CDR3 is made up of 15 amino acids. CDR3: CASSQPTGYQETQYF. CDR3 sequence (DNA): TGCGCCAGCAGCCAACCAACAGGGTACCAAGAGACCCAGTACTTC. Using reference TRBV5-1 and TRBJ2-5 for the parts outside the CDR3, the full variable domain is KAGVTQTPRYLIKTRGQQVTLSCSPISGHRSVSWYQQTPGQGLQFLFEYFSETQRNKGNFPGRFSGRQFSNSRSEMNVSTLELGDSALYLCASSQPTGYQETQYFGPGTRLLVL.

The chain employs TRBV7-2 and TRBJ2-7; TRBD2 agrees at 13 bases. This CDR3 is 15 amino acids long. V was pared by 5 bases and J by 2 bases, with 3 bases of the junction left unmatched. Germline V gene data show CDR1 as SGHTA and CDR2 as FQGNSA. The CDR3 region is CASSGGLAGAYEQYF. The CDR3, as DNA: TGTGCCAGCAGCGGCGGACTAGCGGGAGCCTACGAGCAGTACTTC. Based on the CDR3 plus reference TRBV7-2 and TRBJ2-7, the full variable domain is GAGVSQSPSNKVTEKGKDVELRCDPISGHTALYWYRQSLGQGLEFLIYFQGNSAPDKSGLPSDRFSAERTGGSVSTLTIQRTQQEDSAVYLCASSGGLAGAYEQYFGPGTRLTVT.

This clonotype was counted a few times. The chain links TRBV12-3 or TRBV12-4 to TRBJ2-1; D possibly matches TRBD1 or TRBD2 (5 bases each). This CDR3 spans 16 amino acids. The germline V and J ends were trimmed by 4 bases and 7 bases, with 20 bases remaining between them. The CDR3 coding sequence is TGTGCCAGCAGTTACCACTCGCGGTTGGGGGAAAATGAGCAGTTCTTC. Amino acid sequence: CASSYHSRLGENEQFF.

The V call is TRBV5-1, the J call TRBJ2-7, with unresolved D. This CDR3 region has 13 residues. V shed 9 bases and J shed 0 bases, with 13 bases lying between them. Germline CDR1 and CDR2: SGHRS and YFSETQ. The CDR3 sequence: CATARPDSYEQYF. The CDR3 coding sequence is TGCGCCACCGCGCGCCCAGACTCCTACGAGCAGTACTTC.

The chain carries TRBV11-2 and TRBJ2-7, with TRBD2 matching over 7 bases. V gave up 1 base and J gave up 0 bases; unmatched junction bases: 12. The CDR3 is made up of 18 amino acids. The germline CDR1 and CDR2 sequences are SGHAT and FQNNGV. In nucleotides, the CDR3 is TGTGCCAGCAGCTTAGGTACAGCGGGGAGCTCCAGCTCCTACGAGCAGTACTTC. This codes for CASSLGTAGSSSSYEQYF.

There are a few counts of this clonotype. The chain combines TRBV6-2 or TRBV6-3 with TRBJ2-7; TRBD2 matches at 8 bases. This CDR3 region has 15 residues. V lost 2 bases to trimming and J lost 3 bases; unmatched junction nucleotides: 6. Germline CDR1 is MNHEY and CDR2 is SVGEGT. The CDR3 DNA follows: TGTGCCAGCAGTTACGGGGGTAGCGGGAACTACGAGCAGTACTTC. It codes for CASSYGGSGNYEQYF.

The chain combines TRBV20-1 with TRBJ2-1, with D perhaps TRBD2 (6 bases). The CDR3 length is 14 residues. Germline V gene lookup returns CDR1 DFQATT and CDR2 SNEGSKA (reference sequence). The V gene lost 6 bases and the J gene lost 10 bases, with 22 bases spanning the gap. DNA for the CDR3: TGCAGTGCCAACCGTGCGGGACTCTCCGCCGAGCAGTTCTTC. Its protein product is CSANRAGLSAEQFF.

CDR3 region: CSASEPSGTDTQYF. Written as DNA, the CDR3 is TGCAGTGCATCGGAGCCATCAGGCACAGATACGCAGTATTTT. The genes are TRBV20-1 and TRBJ2-3, with no clear D. Germline lookup yields CDR1 DFQATT and CDR2 SNEGSKA (reference sequence). V was clipped by 6 bases and J by 1 base, with 14 bases between them. CDR3 length: 14 residues.

This sequence joins TRBV12-3 or TRBV12-4 and TRBJ2-6; D is unclear. This CDR3 contains 15 residues. V lost 7 bases, J lost 0 bases, and 10 bases lay in between. CDR3 loop: CASKLQTSGANVLTF. The CDR3 nucleotides are TGTGCCAGCAAATTACAGACCTCTGGGGCCAACGTCCTGACTTTC.

This clonotype occurred a few times. The gene calls are TRBV7-8 and TRBJ2-3; maybe TRBD2 (6 bases). The V end lost 5 bases, the J end lost 1 base, and 16 bases lay between the germline ends. The CDR3 spans 16 residues. Looked up from germline, CDR1 is SGHVS and CDR2 is FQNEAQ. The CDR3 DNA follows: TGTGCCAGCAGCCCAGGGCCGGGACTGGGCACAGATACGCAGTATTTT. This codes for CASSPGPGLGTDTQYF.

The chain joins TRBV7-2 to TRBJ2-5, with D unclear. The CDR3 loop spans 11 amino acids. V was pared by 8 bases and J by 1 base, with 5 bases between. Germline CDR1 and CDR2: SGHTA and FQGNSA. CDR3 in amino acids: CASASQETQYF. The CDR3 coding sequence is TGTGCCAGCGCAAGCCAAGAGACCCAGTACTTC.

V gene TRBV5-1 combines with J gene TRBJ2-1; 8 nucleotides align to TRBD2. V lost 4 bases, J lost 4 bases, and 7 bases stayed unmatched. Germline V gives CDR1 SGHRS, CDR2 YFSETQ. This CDR3 has 15 amino acids. CDR3 sequence reads: CASSNTSGGYNEQFF. In nucleotides, the CDR3 is TGCGCCAGCAGCAACACTAGCGGAGGATACAATGAGCAGTTCTTC.

This clonotype was counted between two and nine times. The chain joins TRBV12-3 or TRBV12-4 to TRBJ2-1; 10 nucleotides align to TRBD2. Unmatched junction bases numbered 6, after V lost 8 bases and J lost 5 bases. This CDR3 is 14 amino acids long. The DNA of the CDR3 is TGTGCCAGCCTTCTAGCGGGAGTCCACAATGAGCAGTTCTTC. It translates to CASLLAGVHNEQFF.

This clonotype was picked up a small number of times. The chain has TRBV24-1 and TRBJ1-5, with D possibly being TRBD1 (5 bases). The CDR3 is made up of 13 amino acids. Germline V lookup: CDR1 KGHDR, CDR2 SFDVKD. The V gene lost 4 bases and the J gene lost 5 bases, with 8 bases spanning the gap. The CDR3 protein is CATSESGHQPQHF. For the CDR3, the DNA is TGTGCCACCAGTGAGTCAGGGCATCAGCCCCAGCATTTT.

The chain joins TRBV4-2 to TRBJ2-1; D perhaps matches TRBD2 (6 bases). The CDR3 runs to 14 residues. The V and J ends lost 3 bases and 6 bases respectively, with 12 bases between them. From germline, CDR1 is LGHNA and CDR2 YNFKEQ. CDR3 protein: CASSQGRRGNEQFF. The CDR3 region has the DNA TGTGCCAGCAGCCAGGGACGGAGGGGCAATGAGCAGTTCTTC.